This is a list of T cell receptor beta chains from one sample in a study of shared clonotypes between healthy human individuals. Generated by immunoSEQ multiplex PCR, the TCRdb table keeps only in-frame clones and is missing some. The table includes some 1,600,000 clones, 98% detected once. The specimen sequenced was naive CD4+ T cells sorted from blood. The receptor set was obtained from a man aged 30-40 years in good health. CDR3s include the opening cysteine and the closing phenylalanine or tryptophan.

cdr3_aa	j_call	v_call	cdr3_length
CASSSGQGETDTQYF	TRBJ2-3	TRBV11-3	15
CASSLHSGEKQGEQFF	TRBJ2-1	TRBV28	16
CASRHRDFLTGELFF	TRBJ2-2	TRBV5-5	15
CASSRGGEIGEQFF	TRBJ2-1	TRBV5-4	14
CASGDPTGGTYNEQFF	TRBJ2-1	TRBV5-5	16
CATSRDHQREGQDTQYF	TRBJ2-3	TRBV15	17
CASRRLQYNEQFF	TRBJ2-1	TRBV6-5	13
CASSSGTGQFDTQYF	TRBJ2-3	TRBV5-5	15
CASSPRTDSIYGYTF	TRBJ1-2	TRBV7-6	15
CASSLGESEQYF	TRBJ2-7	TRBV5-1	12
CASSLGQVLTDTQYF	TRBJ2-3	TRBV5-4	15
CASSVGPGVQPQHF	TRBJ1-5	TRBV5-8	14
CAWSVPGRGSSGNTIYF	TRBJ1-3	TRBV30	17
CASKGLDRVGKGYEQYF	TRBJ2-7	TRBV2	17
CASSVAGTDTQYF	TRBJ2-3	TRBV9	13
CASSPDRVTSPLHF	TRBJ1-6	TRBV18	14
CASFSRGNTGELFF	TRBJ2-2	TRBV6-5	14
CASEGGTTYNEQFF	TRBJ2-1	TRBV9	14
CASSLVTGDQPQHF	TRBJ1-5	TRBV7-2	14
CASNLGARDTEAFF	TRBJ1-1	TRBV2	14
CASSLGRDYGYTF	TRBJ1-2	TRBV28	13
CASSETDTQYF	TRBJ2-3	TRBV10-1	11
CASGGRGNTEAFF	TRBJ1-1	TRBV25-1	13
CSVGRGQVSDGYTF	TRBJ1-2	TRBV29-1	14
CASSIRDRAYEQYF	TRBJ2-7	TRBV19	14
CASSVGGTVFDEQYF	TRBJ2-7	TRBV9	15
CDRLGGYAGVHYEQYF	TRBJ2-7	TRBV9	16
CASSPRQRSTDTQYF	TRBJ2-3	TRBV18	15
CASSIWGAPRENIQYF	TRBJ2-4	TRBV6-4	16
CASSRKVLGSGANVLTF	TRBJ2-6	TRBV7-3	17
CASSPRAYEQYF	TRBJ2-7	TRBV6-1	12
CSADDRAGSTDTQYF	TRBJ2-3	TRBV29-1	15
CASSPTLGGTGELFF	TRBJ2-2	TRBV7-3	15
CASSSPGYEQYF	TRBJ2-7	TRBV19	12
CAIAYSTGDTEAFF	TRBJ1-1	TRBV10-3	14
CSVVKLLNTDTQYF	TRBJ2-3	TRBV29-1	14
CASSFWGRSSYEQYF	TRBJ2-7	TRBV5-6	15
CASSSQEDGYTF	TRBJ1-2	TRBV28	12
CASSLIAGPYNEQFF	TRBJ2-1	TRBV7-7	15
CASSSGVAVYNEQFF	TRBJ2-1	TRBV27	15
CSANRDRGDTQYF	TRBJ2-3	TRBV29-1	13
CASSYTSGSGTGELFF	TRBJ2-2	TRBV6-5	16
CASSPRRGSNEQFF	TRBJ2-1	TRBV18	14
CASSLIRGVLDEQFF	TRBJ2-1	TRBV27	15
CASSSGLAGGPSEQFF	TRBJ2-1	TRBV7-2	16
CASSSLLAGTNTGELFF	TRBJ2-2	TRBV19	17
CASSFSGFEQYF	TRBJ2-7	TRBV28	12
CASSLGSGRALETQYF	TRBJ2-5	TRBV11-2	16
CASRFQWVPDRDEKLFF	TRBJ1-4	TRBV12-2	17
CAISERAQGEQYF	TRBJ2-7	TRBV10-3	13
CASRRGTGAYNEQFF	TRBJ2-1	TRBV5-6	15